This TCR beta chain was profiled in a study of Graves' ophthalmopathy and Graves' hyperthyroidism (dated by TCRdb to 2016 to 2019). About the investigation overall: Peripheral blood was collected at initial diagnosis, before any treatment. T-cell repertoires of thyroid tissue and blood were compared in 5 or 6 hyperthyroidism patients. In total, approximately 130 blood samples were TCR-sequenced: fewer than 50 ophthalmopathy, some 75 hyperthyroidism and about 17 hyperthyroidism-to-ophthalmopathy patients. The study used TCR beta repertoire signatures to distinguish Graves' ophthalmopathy from Graves' hyperthyroidism and to predict progression to ophthalmopathy. The roughly 90 discovery patients were divided at random into training and test sets in a 7:3 ratio. Following sample collection, hyperthyroidism patients were given methimazole at a starting dose of 30 mg daily, and ophthalmopathy patients were given high-dose intravenous methylprednisolone. The independent validation cohort included 18 to 20 hyperthyroidism patients plus 17 patients who later progressed from hyperthyroidism to ophthalmopathy. To explore V-J signatures that separate ophthalmopathy from hyperthyroidism, a discovery set of 95 to 100 patients was enrolled, consisting of about 41 with ophthalmopathy and around 57 with stable hyperthyroidism.

Including the terminal cysteine and phenylalanine, the CDR3 comprises 22 residues. The read is trimmed to its CDR3 DNA, 66 bases read in frame from base 1. Taken from the germline V gene, the CDR1 and CDR2 loops are MDHEN and SYDVKM. Between the V and J ends, shortened by 1 base and 3 bases respectively, the junction contains 33 bases. For repertoire sequencing, the TCR beta CDR3 regions were amplified from RNA transcripts. The first round was an RT-PCR using HTBI primers with the Qiagen OneStep RT-PCR kit, and this first round was followed by a second-round multiplex PCR, then size selection and purification. Libraries were sequenced on an Illumina HiSeq2000 using paired-end 100 bp reads. The published analysis was carried out like this. Reads were processed with SOAPnuke, discarding reads with adapters, uncalled bases, mean Phred below 15, or no exact constant-primer or identifier match. High-quality paired reads were merged with COPE v1.2.5. Clonotypes were defined as unique nucleotide sequences and were aligned to IMGT TRB V, D and J references using MiTCR v1.1. Analysis was restricted to V-J combinations with a frequency above 0.0001, which covered 99.2% of repertoires. For each V-J combination, a TCR clonal expansion and chaos score was defined as the ratio of F50 clonal expansion to chaos observed in the TCRdist matrix. Welch's t-statistics and random forest were used to reduce features to about 14 V-J combinations, which were fed into a naive Bayes classifier. The similarity between thyroid and blood repertoires was quantified using the Morisita-Horn index. Clones were called with MiXCR by TCRdb after fastp trimmed the public reads at Q25, and only in-frame beta chains were retained. Each record represents a unique CDR3 protein, reported with the most common genes and DNA among its rows. For this entry, the V and J calls and clone size follow TCRdb and not the study's own pipeline. A total of hundreds of thousands of distinct CDR3 sequences appear in this sample, approximately 21% of them only once. The ten largest clonotypes hold roughly 6.9% of the sample.

Remarks on this clonotype: The antigen it binds to is not known. No quality values exist for individual bases; no much larger clone is one base distant.

Here is what the overall study found, with its caveats: No statistical method was used to set the sample size in advance, and the investigators knew which group each participant was assigned to. In cross-validation, the 13-signature model distinguished ophthalmopathy from stable hyperthyroidism with around 90% sensitivity and about 81% specificity, while in the test set the corresponding values were roughly 80% and 75%. Among expanded thyroid clonotypes with frequency above 0.001, most also showed up in blood, which suggests that blood repertoires may reflect the thyroid immune response. In validation, the model predicted ophthalmopathy progression with about 70% sensitivity and roughly 72% specificity; 12 predicted patients were CT-confirmed with GO in a median of about 7.1 months.

Hyperthyroidism was considered stable if no progression to ophthalmopathy occurred within 18 months of follow-up. Patients with hyperthyroidism were aged 18 to 65 years, had been newly diagnosed, and had a disease duration of less than 2 months. Patients with other autoimmune diseases, uncontrolled infections, pregnancy or lactation were excluded. Diagnosis relied on clinical symptoms, serum thyroxine, TRAb, thyroid ultrasound and orbital computed tomography. PBMCs were isolated from approximately 10 ml of fresh peripheral blood by Ficoll-Paque density gradient centrifugation. Total RNA was extracted using Trizol reagent, and RNA quality was checked on an Agilent 2100 Bioanalyzer.

Recombination connected TRBV28 to TRBJ2-5, with the D segment possibly TRBD1 or TRBD2, each aligning over 5 bases. The source material was peripheral blood. This TCR came from a woman between 18 and 29 years old with stable Graves' hyperthyroidism. Some clones in this sample may be carry-over from other donors' samples. Donor details come from another sample of the same person, matched by shared clones. The nucleotide sequence is given as TGTGCCAGCAGTTTATCCCCCCGGGGCGTTTTAAACGTCGTCGGGTCCGAAGAGACCCAGTACTTC. Its protein product is CASSLSPRGVLNVVGSEETQYF.